The 7 T cell receptor beta chains in this list originate from one sample, sequenced in a study of beta chain features in type 1 diabetes. The sequenced template was cDNA made from the entire isolated RNA. Sequencing was performed with immunoSEQ multiplex PCR; in TCRdb, only in-frame clones are kept and a portion is missing. The sample consists of hundreds of thousands of clones, about 70% of them appearing once. The sample was naive CD4+ T cells from blood. The receptors shown here come from a man younger than 40 in good health.

This chain uses TRBV20-1 with TRBJ2-1; D is undetermined. In germline, CDR1 is DFQATT, CDR2 SNEGSKA (reference sequence). V lost 5 bases, J lost 10 bases, and 12 bases lay in between. The CDR3 loop spans 11 amino acids. This CDR3 reads CSAGRLNEQFF. The CDR3 DNA follows: TGCAGTGCTGGCCGTTTGAACGAGCAGTTCTTC.

V gene TRBV7-2 combines with J gene TRBJ2-7; 10 positions match TRBD2. CDR3 size: 16 residues. The trim removed 0 bases at V and 4 bases at J, leaving 6 bases unmatched. In germline, CDR1 is SGHTA, CDR2 FQGNSA. The CDR3 bases are TGTGCCAGCAGCTTAGCAGCGGGAGGGCCCGGGTACGAGCAGTACTTC. It encodes CASSLAAGGPGYEQYF. Supplemented by reference TRBV7-2 and TRBJ2-7, the full variable domain reads GAGVSQSPSNKVTEKGKDVELRCDPISGHTALYWYRQSLGQGLEFLIYFQGNSAPDKSGLPSDRFSAERTGGSVSTLTIQRTQQEDSAVYLCASSLAAGGPGYEQYFGPGTRLTVT.

This clone was counted between two and nine times. The rearrangement uses TRBV25-1 and TRBJ2-1, with D unclear. With 5 bases removed from V and 7 bases from J, the gap between germline ends came to 9 bases. This CDR3 is built from 12 residues. The germline CDR1 and CDR2 sequences are MGHDK and SYGVNS. The CDR3 DNA sequence: TGTGCCAGCAGTCCCGGGCCTAATGAGCAGTTCTTC. It is translated as CASSPGPNEQFF. The full variable domain, in which reference TRBV25-1 and TRBJ2-1 provide the parts outside the CDR3, is EADIYQTPRYLVIGTGKKITLECSQTMGHDKMYWYQQDPGMELHLIHYSYGVNSTEKGDLSSESTVSRIRTEHFPLTLESARPSHTSQYLCASSPGPNEQFFGPGTRLTVL.

This clone was observed once. This sequence joins TRBV7-9 and TRBJ2-1; 12 nucleotides line up with TRBD2. Germline assignment: CDR1 SEHNR and CDR2 FQNEAQ (reference sequence). The CDR3 runs 18 residues. Trimming cost V 4 bases and J 4 bases; bases outside gene matches: 11. In DNA, the CDR3 is TGTGCCAGCAGCTCCCCTCCCCGACTAGCGGGGGTTTACAATGAGCAGTTCTTC. Its translation: CASSSPPRLAGVYNEQFF.

As concerns this clone: Other DNA sequences in the same sample also yield this CDR3. The chain carries TRBV18 and TRBJ2-5; D perhaps matches TRBD2 (6 bases). Trimming shortened V by 4 bases and J by 5 bases, and 11 bases separated the two germline ends. The germline V gene has CDR1 KGHSH and CDR2 LQKENI. This CDR3 is 13 amino acids long. CDR3 nucleotide sequence: TGTGCCAGCTCACTGGGACTCGGGGAGACCCAGTACTTC. Translating it yields CASSLGLGETQYF. The full variable domain, with the rest looked up from reference TRBV18 and TRBJ2-5, is NAGVMQNPRHLVRRRGQEARLRCSPMKGHSHVYWYRQLPEEGLKFMVYLQKENIIDESGMPKERFSAEFPKEGPSILRIQQVVRGDSAAYFCASSLGLGETQYFGPGTRLLVL.

The chain links TRBV9 to TRBJ1-2; D is undetermined. The length of the CDR3 is 16 residues. The V gene's germline CDR1 is SGDLS and CDR2 YYNGEE. Trimming cost V 0 bases and J 6 bases, with 18 bases left between them. CDR3 loop: CASSVVGNPALHGYTF. The CDR3 DNA reads TGTGCCAGCAGCGTAGTGGGGAACCCCGCTCTTCATGGCTACACCTTC.

The chain employs TRBV27 and TRBJ2-7, with 8 positions matching TRBD1. The trim removed 6 bases at V and 3 bases at J, leaving 13 bases unmatched. The CDR3 consists of 16 residues. Germline CDR1 reads MNHEY; CDR2 reads SMNVEV (reference sequence). CDR3: CASSLTTLGQGYEQYF. The CDR3 DNA follows: TGTGCCAGCAGCCTGACCACCTTAGGACAGGGCTACGAGCAGTACTTC.